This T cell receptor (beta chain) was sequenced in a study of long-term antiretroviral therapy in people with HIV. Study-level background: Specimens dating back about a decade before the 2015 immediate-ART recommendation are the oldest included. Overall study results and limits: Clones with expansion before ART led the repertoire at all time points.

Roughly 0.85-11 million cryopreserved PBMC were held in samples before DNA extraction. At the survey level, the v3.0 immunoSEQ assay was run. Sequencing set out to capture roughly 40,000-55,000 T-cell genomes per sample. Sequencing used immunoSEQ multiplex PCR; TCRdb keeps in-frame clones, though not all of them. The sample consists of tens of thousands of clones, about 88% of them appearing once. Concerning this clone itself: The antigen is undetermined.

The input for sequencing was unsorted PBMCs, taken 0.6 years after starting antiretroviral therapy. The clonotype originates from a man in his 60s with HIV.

CDR3 protein: CASSPFTGGWGYGYTF. The CDR3 DNA is TGTGCCAGCTCACCCTTCACAGGGGGCTGGGGCTATGGCTACACCTTC. This chain uses TRBV18 with TRBJ1-2; 9 nucleotides agree with TRBD1. Trimming removed 3 bases from V and 4 bases from J; junction bases left unmatched: 9. CDR1 and CDR2 (germline): KGHSH, LQKENI. The CDR3 has 16 residues. The full variable domain, its missing parts supplied by reference TRBV18 and TRBJ1-2, is NAGVMQNPRHLVRRRGQEARLRCSPMKGHSHVYWYRQLPEEGLKFMVYLQKENIIDESGMPKERFSAEFPKEGPSILRIQQVVRGDSAAYFCASSPFTGGWGYGYTFGSGTRLTVV.